A single sample gave rise to the 26 T cell receptor beta chains below, sequenced in a study of T-cell memory formation after mild COVID-19. TCRdb reprocessed the 5' RACE reads with MiXCR, giving one entry per CDR3 protein. The sample lists 380,000 or so distinct CDR3 sequences, about an eighth seen once, with about a fifth in the top ten. The material sequenced was PBMCs or a T cell subset sorted from them (not recorded which). These receptors were collected from a man between 18 and 29 years old who had mild COVID-19 (a few samples of this study predate the infection). Cell type and time point are not known.

This clonotype was seen a few times. V and J are TRBV7-9 and TRBJ2-5; D is unresolved. The CDR3 sequence is 13 residues long. With 7 bases removed from V and 4 bases from J, the gap between germline ends came to 13 bases. Germline CDR1 SEHNR, CDR2 FQNEAQ (reference sequence). The CDR3 loop reads CASIAGLVETQYF. Here the CDR3 DNA reads TGTGCCAGCATAGCCGGGTTGGTAGAGACCCAGTACTTC.

This clonotype showed up just a few times. The chain's CDR3 is CASSLRTGGGYNEQFF. In DNA, the CDR3 is TGCGCCAGCAGCTTGCGGACAGGGGGCGGTTACAATGAGCAGTTCTTC. V is TRBV5-1 and J is TRBJ2-1, with 11 bases aligning to TRBD1. With V trimmed by 1 base and J by 4 bases, 4 bases remained unmatched. The CDR3 is made up of 16 amino acids. Per the germline V gene, CDR1 is SGHRS and CDR2 is YFSETQ.

The sample holds many counts of this clonotype. V usage is TRBV12-3 or TRBV12-4 and J usage is TRBJ2-3; TRBD1 agrees at 7 bases. CDR3 length equals 14 residues. V dropped 4 bases and J dropped 1; count of bases not matched to a gene: 2. DNA for the CDR3: TGTGCCAGCAGTTCCGGGACAGGCACAGATACGCAGTATTTT. It codes for CASSSGTGTDTQYF.

The V and J genes are TRBV6-1 and TRBJ2-7; possible D gene TRBD2, 6 bases. CDR3 length: 14 residues. The germline V gene has CDR1 MNHNS and CDR2 SASEGT. The germline V and J ends were trimmed by 7 bases and 6 bases, with 19 bases remaining between them. CDR3 residues: CASISGLPRSEQYF. The CDR3 nucleotides read TGTGCCAGCATCTCGGGACTTCCTCGCTCCGAGCAGTACTTC.

This clonotype was observed a few times. The chain has TRBV7-9 and TRBJ1-2; D not certain. Germline V lookup: CDR1 SEHNR, CDR2 FQNEAQ (reference sequence). The V gene lost 2 bases and the J gene lost 4 bases, with 11 bases spanning the gap. This CDR3 region has 14 residues. In nucleotides, the CDR3 is TGTGCCAGCAGCTTACTCACCCTGTCCTATGGCTACACCTTC. This sequence encodes CASSLLTLSYGYTF.

Only a few counts were recorded for this clonotype. The chain joins TRBV7-3 to TRBJ2-3; D remains ambiguous. CDR3 size: 15 residues. The V end was cut by 5 bases, the J end by 0 bases, with 12 bases between. CDR1 and CDR2 (germline): SGHTA, FQGTGA. The CDR3, as DNA: TGTGCCAGCAGCCGAAGTAGCTCCAGCACAGATACGCAGTATTTT. Protein: CASSRSSSSTDTQYF. The full variable domain, with the rest looked up from reference TRBV7-3 and TRBJ2-3, is GAGVSQTPSNKVTEKGKYVELRCDPISGHTALYWYRQSLGQGPEFLIYFQGTGAADDSGLPNDRFFAVRPEGSVSTLKIQRTERGDSAVYLCASSRSSSSTDTQYFGPGTRLTVL.

The V and J genes are TRBV6-5 and TRBJ2-3; TRBD2 matches at 8 bases. In germline, CDR1 is MNHEY, CDR2 SVGAGI. The CDR3 is made up of 12 amino acids. J lost 8 bases, V lost 10 bases, and 8 bases had no gene match. Here the CDR3 DNA reads TGTGCCACCCGGTCGGGGGGGAGTACGCAGTATTTT. Protein product: CATRSGGSTQYF.

In its sample, this clonotype was seen a few times. The rearrangement joins TRBV5-1 to TRBJ2-7; a weak D match, TRBD2 (5 bases). This CDR3 comprises 13 residues. V was pared by 4 bases and J by 2 bases, with 10 bases between. Looked up from germline, CDR1 is SGHRS and CDR2 is YFSETQ. The CDR3 here is CASSRTDTYEQYV. The CDR3 nucleotides read TGCGCCAGCAGCCGGACTGATACCTACGAGCAGTACGTC.

This clonotype was detected only a few times. The chain carries TRBV14 and TRBJ2-1; D ambiguous. The CDR3 length is 16 residues. Germline loops: CDR1 SGHDN, CDR2 FVKESK. Trimming shortened V by 5 bases and J by 0 bases, and 14 bases separated the two germline ends. This CDR3 is CASSGFLTYSYNEQFF. In DNA form, the CDR3 reads TGTGCCAGCAGCGGGTTTCTTACTTACTCCTACAATGAGCAGTTCTTC.

V usage is TRBV18 and J usage is TRBJ2-5; no firm D call. Trimming took 2 bases from V and 5 from J, leaving 9 bases between them. The CDR3 sequence is 13 residues long. CDR1 KGHSH and CDR2 LQKENI come from the germline V gene. The CDR3 sequence is CASSPDGMETQYF. In nucleotides, the CDR3 is TGTGCCAGCTCACCAGACGGTATGGAGACCCAGTACTTC. The full variable domain, with the rest looked up from reference TRBV18 and TRBJ2-5, is NAGVMQNPRHLVRRRGQEARLRCSPMKGHSHVYWYRQLPEEGLKFMVYLQKENIIDESGMPKERFSAEFPKEGPSILRIQQVVRGDSAAYFCASSPDGMETQYFGPGTRLLVL.

This chain joins TRBV6-5 and TRBJ1-5; D remains unclear. The V and J ends lost 2 bases and 9 bases respectively, with 14 bases between them. Germline V gives CDR1 MNHEY, CDR2 SVGAGI. This CDR3 is 14 amino acids long. The chain's CDR3 is CASSYGLGDRPQHF. CDR3 sequence (DNA): TGTGCCAGCAGTTACGGCCTTGGCGATCGGCCCCAGCATTTT.

The CDR3: CASSLMDRSSGANVLTF. The CDR3 DNA reads TGTGCCAGCAGCTTGATGGACAGGAGCTCTGGGGCCAACGTCCTGACTTTC. V usage is TRBV5-6 and J usage is TRBJ2-6; 7 positions match TRBD1. The V segment lost 1 base and the J segment 0 bases; nucleotides outside the gene matches: 4. CDR3 length: 17 amino acids. Germline CDR1 SGHDT, CDR2 YYEEEE.

The chain employs TRBV10-3 and TRBJ2-3; D is perhaps TRBD1 (5 bases). Trimming removed 4 bases from V and 5 bases from J, with 13 bases in between. The CDR3 runs to 14 residues. The germline CDR1 and CDR2 sequences are ENHRY and SYGVKD. The CDR3 sequence: CAISARATGDTQYF. The CDR3 region has the DNA TGTGCCATCAGTGCCAGGGCTACCGGAGATACGCAGTATTTT.

This clonotype was counted between two and nine times. The CDR3 here is CASTKGGPYTGELFF. DNA for the CDR3: TGTGCCAGTACCAAGGGTGGACCATACACCGGGGAGCTGTTTTTT. The gene calls are TRBV19 and TRBJ2-2; the D is unclear. Trimming took 7 bases from V and 3 from J, leaving 15 bases between them. Germline assignment: CDR1 LNHDA and CDR2 SQIVND (reference sequence). CDR3 size: 15 residues.

V usage is TRBV7-2 and J usage is TRBJ1-1, with D unclear. The CDR3 sequence is 14 residues long. Germline V CDR1 and CDR2: SGHTA, FQGNSA. V gave up 4 bases and J gave up 1 base, with 10 bases separating them. This CDR3 is CASSSGHANTEAFF. The CDR3 DNA reads TGTGCCAGCAGCTCCGGGCACGCGAACACTGAAGCTTTCTTT.

In this sample, this clonotype turned up a few times. The CDR3 region has the DNA TGCAGCGTCCCCGGGACAGAGGCTCATGGCTATGGCTACACCTTC. Protein product: CSVPGTEAHGYGYTF. The genes are TRBV29-1 and TRBJ1-2, with 7 bases that match TRBD1. The V segment lost 6 bases and the J segment 4 bases; nucleotides outside the gene matches: 14. This CDR3 contains 15 residues. The germline V gene encodes CDR1 SQVTM and CDR2 ANQGSEA.

In its sample, this clonotype was seen many times. The DNA of the CDR3 is TGCGCCAGCAGTCAATCCCGAGGTCATCCCATATCTGGAGAGACCCAGTACTTC. Translation: CASSQSRGHPISGETQYF. The chain links TRBV23-1 to TRBJ2-5; D remains ambiguous. TRBV23-1 is marked as an open reading frame, function uncertain. The CDR3 loop spans 18 amino acids. V was clipped by 0 bases and J by 4 bases, with 21 bases between them.

The sample holds a few counts of this clonotype. The chain recombines TRBV20-1 with TRBJ1-1; no definite D call. V was trimmed by 0 bases and J by 4 bases, leaving 18 bases between them. Per the germline V gene, CDR1 is DFQATT and CDR2 is SNEGSKA (reference sequence). This CDR3 is 16 amino acids long. The CDR3 DNA follows: TGCAGTGCTAGAGATGTCGGGAGCTTACGGGGCACTGAAGCTTTCTTT. This encodes CSARDVGSLRGTEAFF.

V and J are TRBV12-3 or TRBV12-4 and TRBJ1-3, with a tentative D call TRBD1 (5 bases). The CDR3 runs 16 residues. The V gene lost 8 bases and the J gene lost 0 bases, with 17 bases spanning the gap. Here the CDR3 DNA reads TGTGCCAGCTGCCGGGACTTTTTCCTCTCTGGAAACACCATATATTTT. Translation gives CASCRDFFLSGNTIYF.

This sequence joins TRBV9 and TRBJ2-5, with unresolved D. V dropped 0 bases and J dropped 4 bases, with 10 bases sitting between them. Germline loops: CDR1 SGDLS, CDR2 YYNGEE. CDR3 length: 14 amino acids. This CDR3 is CASSVVDTPETQYF. The CDR3 DNA reads as TGTGCCAGCAGCGTAGTTGACACCCCAGAGACCCAGTACTTC.

The V gene is TRBV18, the J gene TRBJ2-2, with D hard to call. V was clipped by 3 bases and J by 5 bases, with 16 bases between them. The CDR3 has 16 residues. Germline CDR1 KGHSH, CDR2 LQKENI. This chain's CDR3 is CASSPLMPRRTGELFF. DNA of the CDR3: TGTGCCAGCTCACCCTTGATGCCCCGCAGGACCGGGGAGCTGTTTTTT.

The V call is TRBV7-2, the J call TRBJ2-7; D is undetermined. V lost 4 bases to trimming and J lost 0 bases, with 13 bases between them. The CDR3 length is 15 residues. Germline CDR1 is SGHTA and CDR2 is FQGNSA. For the CDR3, the DNA is TGTGCCAGCAGCTCTTCTATCTTGGGCTCCTACGAGCAGTACTTC. It yields the protein CASSSSILGSYEQYF.

This clonotype has a handful of counts. The V call is TRBV9, the J call TRBJ2-1; 8 bases match TRBD2. This CDR3 has 16 amino acids. Looked up from germline, CDR1 is SGDLS and CDR2 is YYNGEE. Unmatched junction bases numbered 5, after V lost 1 base and J lost 2 bases. The CDR3 DNA reads TGTGCCAGCAGCGTACCCCGGGGGGGGACCTACAATGAGCAGTTCTTC. Amino acid sequence: CASSVPRGGTYNEQFF.

This clonotype was counted a few times. The rearrangement joins TRBV20-1 to TRBJ1-5; weak D call: TRBD1 (6 bases). This CDR3 has 14 residues. The germline CDR1 and CDR2 sequences are DFQATT and SNEGSKA (reference sequence). V lost 0 bases and J lost 9, with 15 bases in between. The CDR3 DNA is TGCAGTGCTAGAGAAGATATGACGGGGGCGCCCCAGCATTTT. It translates to CSAREDMTGAPQHF.

The chain couples TRBV5-1 to TRBJ2-2, with D maybe TRBD1 (7 bases). The CDR3 runs 16 residues. Germline V gene sequence: CDR1 SGHRS, CDR2 YFSETQ. Between the trimmed V and J ends, which lost 0 bases and 4 bases, there was a span of 13 bases. This chain's CDR3 is CASSLVGGGFTGELFF. The DNA for the CDR3 is TGCGCCAGCAGCTTGGTCGGAGGGGGCTTCACCGGGGAGCTGTTTTTT.

This clonotype was seen many times. The chain combines TRBV5-1 with TRBJ2-1, with D tentatively TRBD2 (6 bases). CDR3 length: 15 amino acids. Trimming removed 0 bases at V and 0 bases at J, with 7 bases between. Germline-derived CDR1 and CDR2 are SGHRS and YFSETQ. DNA for the CDR3: TGCGCCAGCAGCTTGGCTAGCGTCTCCTACAATGAGCAGTTCTTC. Translation: CASSLASVSYNEQFF.